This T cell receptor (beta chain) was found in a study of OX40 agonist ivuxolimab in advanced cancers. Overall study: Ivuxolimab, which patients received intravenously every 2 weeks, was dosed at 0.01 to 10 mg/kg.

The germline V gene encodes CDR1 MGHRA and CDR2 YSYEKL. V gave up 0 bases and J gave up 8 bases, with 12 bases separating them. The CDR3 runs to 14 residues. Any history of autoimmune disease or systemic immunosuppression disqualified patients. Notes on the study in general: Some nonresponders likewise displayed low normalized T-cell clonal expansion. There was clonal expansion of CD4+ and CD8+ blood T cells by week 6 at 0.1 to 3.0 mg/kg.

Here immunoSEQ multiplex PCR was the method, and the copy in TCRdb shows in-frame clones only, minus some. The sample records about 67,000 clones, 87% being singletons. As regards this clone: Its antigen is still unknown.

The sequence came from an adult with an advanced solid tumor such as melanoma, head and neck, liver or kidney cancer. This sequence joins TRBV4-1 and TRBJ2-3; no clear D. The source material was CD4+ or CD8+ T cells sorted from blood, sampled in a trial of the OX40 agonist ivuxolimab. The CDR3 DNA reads TGCGCCAGCAGCCAAGAAAGGCTCTGGGGTACGCAGTATTTT. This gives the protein CASSQERLWGTQYF.